Each of the 16 T cell receptor beta chains below was sequenced from the same sample in a study of post-analysis software for immune sequencing data (dated by TCRdb to the mid-2010s). The paper as a whole reports these results and caveats: Patients showed significantly higher frequencies than controls for roughly 5 TRBV segments, among them TRBV5-6, TRBV5-1 and TRBV20-1.

These receptors have no identified antigens. Receptors were amplified or captured by PCR. TCRdb records Illumina HiSeq 2500 as the sequencer. To reduce PCR and sequencing biases, unique molecular identifiers were built into the TCR beta cDNA libraries. The public sequencing data were trimmed at Q25 with fastp and processed into clonotypes with MiXCR by TCRdb, which kept only in-frame beta chains. Entries that share a CDR3 protein sequence are merged under the most common genes and DNA. For this sample there are fewer than 850,000 distinct CDR3 sequences; just over 45% appear just once. The ten biggest clones cover just under 5% of the sample. Source material: blood. The receptors derive from a girl between 10 and 17 years old with multiple sclerosis.

This clonotype was detected only a few times. This sequence joins TRBV4-3 and TRBJ1-2; D ambiguous. Looked up from germline, CDR1 is LGHNA and CDR2 is YSLEER. The CDR3 is 16 amino acids. V lost 4 bases, J lost 8 bases, and 23 bases lay in between. Here the CDR3 DNA reads TGCGCCAGCAGCCCTAACCTGGGAGGCCTCGGACGAGGCTACACCTTC. Translating gives CASSPNLGGLGRGYTF.

The CDR3 region is CSARGVSDYGYTF. In DNA form, the CDR3 reads TGCAGTGCTAGGGGTGTATCCGACTATGGCTACACCTTC. V is TRBV20-1 and J is TRBJ1-2; the D is unclear. This CDR3 spans 13 amino acids. V dropped 3 bases and J dropped 3 bases, with 11 bases sitting between them. Germline loops: CDR1 DFQATT, CDR2 SNEGSKA (reference sequence).

The chain recombines TRBV6-6 with TRBJ2-7; D is ambiguous. Between the trimmed V and J ends, which lost 8 bases and 2 bases, there was a span of 13 bases. CDR3 length: 13 amino acids. The germline gives CDR1 MNHNY, CDR2 SVGAGI (reference sequence). The CDR3 bases are TGTGCCAGCGCGTACAACTCCGCCTACGAGCAGTACTTC. Protein product: CASAYNSAYEQYF.

The gene calls are TRBV12-3 or TRBV12-4 and TRBJ1-2; 9 nucleotides match TRBD1. The CDR3 has 15 residues. The trim removed 5 bases at V and 4 bases at J, leaving 8 bases unmatched. The CDR3 DNA reads as TGTGCCAGCAGTAAAAACACAGGGGGCGGCTATGGCTACACCTTC. Its protein product is CASSKNTGGGYGYTF.

The chain employs TRBV29-1 and TRBJ1-1; TRBD1 agrees at 7 bases. The CDR3 is 14 amino acids. Unmatched junction bases numbered 7, after V lost 2 bases and J lost 4 bases. Germline lookup yields CDR1 SQVTM and CDR2 ANQGSEA. The CDR3 bases are TGCAGCGTTGAACCGACAGGGTCCCCCACTGAAGCTTTCTTT. This translates into CSVEPTGSPTEAFF.

The chain is built from TRBV27 and TRBJ2-7, with D perhaps TRBD1 (6 bases). V gave up 10 bases and J gave up 0 bases, with 13 bases separating them. CDR3 length: 13 amino acids. Germline V lookup: CDR1 MNHEY, CDR2 SMNVEV (reference sequence). In nucleotides, the CDR3 is TGTGCCACCCTGACAGGTACCTCCTACGAGCAGTACTTC. Protein product: CATLTGTSYEQYF.

This sequence joins TRBV5-6 and TRBJ2-4; the D gene is possibly TRBD1 (6 bases). The J call may be mistaken, given a closer DNA end match to TRBJ2-7. Germline CDR1 and CDR2: SGHDT and YYEEEE. The CDR3 length is 13 residues. The CDR3 nucleotides are TGTGCCAGCAGCTTTGCACAGGGCGGCGAGCAGTACTTC. Translating gives CASSFAQGGEQYF.

The V call is TRBV7-9, the J call TRBJ2-4; D is unresolved. With the DNA end fitting TRBJ2-7 better, the J assignment may be wrong. CDR1 SEHNR and CDR2 FQNEAQ come from the germline V gene (reference sequence). The CDR3 runs 13 residues. The CDR3 spells CASSPPEDYEQYF. Here the CDR3 DNA reads TGTGCCAGCAGCCCCCCCGAGGACTACGAGCAGTACTTC.

This chain connects TRBV7-9 to TRBJ2-1, with 7 bases aligning to TRBD2. J gave up 3 bases and V 5 bases, and 4 bases lay outside the gene matches. The CDR3 length is 14 residues. CDR1 is SEHNR, CDR2 FQNEAQ, per germline (reference sequence). The CDR3 region has the DNA TGTGCCAGCAGCCCCGGGGGGATCTACAATGAGCAGTTCTTC. Translation: CASSPGGIYNEQFF.

Here the CDR3 DNA reads TGTGCCAGCAGGGACTTCGGGAGCGATGAGCAGTTCTTC. This encodes CASRDFGSDEQFF. This chain connects TRBV6-1 to TRBJ2-1; D is possibly TRBD2 (6 bases). The CDR3 runs 13 residues. Germline CDR1 is MNHNS and CDR2 is SASEGT. V was pared by 6 bases and J by 8 bases, with 14 bases between.

This chain joins TRBV12-3 or TRBV12-4 and TRBJ1-1; 7 positions match TRBD1. The CDR3 loop spans 16 amino acids. V was clipped by 1 base and J by 3 bases; unmatched bases: 8. The CDR3 loop is CASSLESGGGHTEAFF. DNA for the CDR3: TGTGCCAGCAGTTTAGAGTCCGGAGGGGGCCACACTGAAGCTTTCTTT.

This clonotype was seen once. This chain connects TRBV7-6 to TRBJ2-3; D not resolved. Germline V gene data show CDR1 as SGHVS and CDR2 as FNYEAQ. The CDR3 has 13 amino acids. V lost 2 bases to trimming and J lost 5 bases, with 8 bases between them. The CDR3 DNA sequence: TGTGCCAGCAGCTTAACTGGTGAAGATACGCAGTATTTT. Protein product: CASSLTGEDTQYF.

This clonotype was detected only a few times. V usage is TRBV25-1 and J usage is TRBJ2-7; 9 bases agree with TRBD1. Losses at the gene ends were 8 bases for V and 4 bases for J; bases not matched to a gene: 6. This CDR3 contains 13 residues. Germline V CDR1 and CDR2: MGHDK, SYGVNS. The DNA of the CDR3 is TGTGCCAGCCGAACCGGGACAGGGTACGAGCAGTACTTC. This sequence encodes CASRTGTGYEQYF.

The chain joins TRBV3-1 to TRBJ2-5; D remains ambiguous. Germline V gene sequence: CDR1 LGHDT, CDR2 YNNKEL (reference sequence). The CDR3 has 13 residues. Trimming pared 0 bases from V and 11 bases from J, leaving 13 bases between. This CDR3 reads CASSQEGIKLQYF. The CDR3 nucleotides are TGTGCCAGCAGCCAAGAGGGCATCAAATTGCAGTACTTC.

The chain employs TRBV18 and TRBJ2-7, with 10 bases aligning to TRBD1. V trimming: 5 bases; J trimming: 0 bases; junction bases outside the gene matches: 7. In germline, CDR1 is KGHSH, CDR2 LQKENI. CDR3 size: 16 residues. For the CDR3, the DNA is TGTGCCAGCTCAATCGGACAGGGGGGGGGCTCCTACGAGCAGTACTTC. It specifies CASSIGQGGGSYEQYF.

The chain employs TRBV28 and TRBJ2-4; D gene uncertain. CDR3 length: 16 residues. Deletions cut 6 bases from V and 0 bases from J, with 15 bases between. Looked up from germline, CDR1 is MDHEN and CDR2 is SYDVKM. The CDR3 reads CASSQNRWGAKNIQYF. The CDR3 DNA follows: TGTGCCAGCAGCCAGAATAGGTGGGGAGCCAAAAACATTCAGTACTTC.